The 21 T cell receptor beta chains below were found in one sample sequenced in a study of T cells after yellow fever vaccination. TCRdb fed the 5' RACE reads into MiXCR, producing one record per CDR3 protein. The top ten clones hold 23% of a sample with a few hundred thousand distinct CDR3 sequences, roughly 3.5% of them seen once. Material: PBMCs, obtained on the day of the yellow fever booster vaccination. The receptor set was obtained from a man in his late teens or twenties who received the YFV17D yellow fever vaccine.

The rearrangement uses TRBV20-1 and TRBJ2-5; TRBD2 agrees at 8 bases. The germline V gene has CDR1 DFQATT and CDR2 SNEGSKA (reference sequence). J was trimmed by 4 bases and V by 2 bases; bases with no gene match: 6. This CDR3 contains 14 residues. The CDR3 spells CSARRGGRGETQYF. DNA of the CDR3: TGCAGTGCTAGACGGGGGGGCAGGGGAGAGACCCAGTACTTC.

This chain links TRBV10-3 with TRBJ1-5; a possible D gene is TRBD1 (5 bases). The germline V and J ends were trimmed by 5 bases and 5 bases, with 16 bases remaining between them. The CDR3 has 15 residues. Germline-derived CDR1 and CDR2 are ENHRY and SYGVKD. The CDR3 bases are TGTGCCATCAGTAGACAGATCGGGACCCATCAGCCCCAGCATTTT. This translates into CAISRQIGTHQPQHF.

This clonotype occurred many times. The V gene is TRBV5-1, the J gene TRBJ1-4; TRBD1 might be the D (6 bases). V was trimmed by 0 bases and J by 0 bases, leaving 12 bases between them. This CDR3 is 17 amino acids long. Germline assignment: CDR1 SGHRS and CDR2 YFSETQ. CDR3 DNA: TGCGCCAGCAGCTTGGTGGGGACACACACAACTAATGAAAAACTGTTTTTT. Amino acids: CASSLVGTHTTNEKLFF. Variable domain in full (rest from reference TRBV5-1 and TRBJ1-4): KAGVTQTPRYLIKTRGQQVTLSCSPISGHRSVSWYQQTPGQGLQFLFEYFSETQRNKGNFPGRFSGRQFSNSRSEMNVSTLELGDSALYLCASSLVGTHTTNEKLFFGSGTQLSVL.

This clonotype was observed many times. The rearrangement joins TRBV7-2 to TRBJ2-5; D remains unclear. CDR1 is SGHTA and CDR2 is FQGNSA in the germline V gene. The CDR3 sequence is 12 residues long. V was shortened by 7 bases and J by 4 bases, with 10 bases between the two germline ends. This chain's CDR3 is CASTSLGETQYF. The DNA for the CDR3 is TGTGCCAGCACTTCATTGGGAGAGACCCAGTACTTC.

The chain combines TRBV6-5 with TRBJ1-5; D is possibly TRBD1 (6 bases). V shed 5 bases and J shed 6 bases, with 11 bases lying between them. Per germline, CDR1 MNHEY and CDR2 SVGAGI. The CDR3 spans 13 residues. The CDR3 loop is CASSVRGRQPQHF. The CDR3 DNA reads as TGTGCCAGCAGTGTCAGGGGCCGTCAGCCCCAGCATTTT.

The CDR3, as DNA: TGTGCCAGCAGCCAAGAAAGCTGGCGGGGAGATCCTGGAAACACCATATATTTT. Protein: CASSQESWRGDPGNTIYF. V and J are TRBV4-2 and TRBJ1-3; D is uncertain. Trimming removed 0 bases at V and 2 bases at J, with 17 bases between. This CDR3 has 18 amino acids. Germline V gene data show CDR1 as LGHNA and CDR2 as YNFKEQ.

This clonotype has a count of ten or more. The V gene is TRBV7-2, the J gene TRBJ2-5; D possibly corresponds to TRBD2 (5 bases). Deletions cut 8 bases from V and 2 bases from J, with 12 bases between. CDR1 is SGHTA and CDR2 is FQGNSA in the germline V gene. The CDR3 sequence is 13 residues long. CDR3 in DNA: TGTGCCAGCCTTAGGACTCGACAAGAGACCCAGTACTTC. Translated: CASLRTRQETQYF.

The V and J genes are TRBV7-8 and TRBJ1-5; D perhaps matches TRBD1 (5 bases). V lost 0 bases and J lost 0, with 9 bases in between. Germline V CDR1 and CDR2: SGHVS, FQNEAQ. The CDR3 totals 16 residues. DNA of the CDR3: TGTGCCAGCAGCTTAGCGGGGGGGTATAGCAATCAGCCCCAGCATTTT. This encodes CASSLAGGYSNQPQHF.

The chain employs TRBV2 and TRBJ2-1; 12 bases agree with TRBD2. The germline gives CDR1 SNHLY, CDR2 FYNNEI. The CDR3 has 21 residues. V dropped 8 bases and J dropped 4; count of bases not matched to a gene: 24. Here the CDR3 DNA reads TGTGCCAGCTTAGTTCTAGCGGGGGGGCTGAGTGCGAAAGCCAAATACAATGAGCAGTTCTTC. This codes for CASLVLAGGLSAKAKYNEQFF.

This clonotype was detected many times. The rearrangement uses TRBV10-1 and TRBJ2-7, with D perhaps matching TRBD2 (6 bases). The CDR3 length is 16 residues. Germline-derived CDR1 and CDR2 are WNHNN and SYGVQD (reference sequence). V lost 0 bases, J lost 12 bases, and 24 bases lay in between. In nucleotides, the CDR3 is TGCGCCAGCAGTGAGTCGATTGGGGGGACCCCTATTCGGCGGTACTTC. This sequence encodes CASSESIGGTPIRRYF.

The CDR3 loop reads CASSDSTTYNEQFF. Written as DNA, the CDR3 is TGTGCCAGCAGTGATAGCACTACATACAATGAGCAGTTCTTC. The chain couples TRBV6-1 to TRBJ2-1; D gene unclear. The ends were cut back, 3 bases at V and 4 bases at J, with 10 bases in the middle. Germline V lookup: CDR1 MNHNS, CDR2 SASEGT. The CDR3 has 14 amino acids.

The V call is TRBV6-6, the J call TRBJ1-2; unclear D gene. V gave up 3 bases and J gave up 4 bases, with 12 bases separating them. The CDR3 contains 14 residues. From germline, CDR1 is MNHNY and CDR2 SVGAGI (reference sequence). DNA of the CDR3: TGTGCCAGCAGTTATGGAGACGGACCCTATGGCTACACCTTC. Its protein is CASSYGDGPYGYTF.

This clonotype was observed many times. V is TRBV7-2 and J is TRBJ2-7; possibly TRBD1 for D (5 bases). Germline V gene sequence: CDR1 SGHTA, CDR2 FQGNSA. Trimming cost V 2 bases and J 3 bases, with 14 bases left between them. The CDR3 consists of 15 residues. CDR3 nucleotides: TGTGCCAGCAGCTTATCCACGGACAACTACTACGAGCAGTACTTC. Protein product: CASSLSTDNYYEQYF.

This clonotype was seen at least ten times. V is TRBV13 and J is TRBJ2-7; D is perhaps TRBD2 (7 bases). Germline V gene lookup returns CDR1 PRHDT and CDR2 FYEKMQ (reference sequence). CDR3 size: 16 residues. Trimming pared 7 bases from V and 0 bases from J, leaving 19 bases between. CDR3 sequence (DNA): TGTGCCAGCAACCCAATGGGGGGGGCCAACTCCTACGAGCAGTACTTC. It translates to CASNPMGGANSYEQYF.

This rearrangement joins TRBV18 to TRBJ1-2; 7 bases fit TRBD1. Germline V gene data show CDR1 as KGHSH and CDR2 as LQKENI. This CDR3 spans 14 amino acids. Trimming cost V 4 bases and J 6 bases; bases outside gene matches: 8. The CDR3 loop is CASSLGTAIHGYTF. CDR3 bases: TGTGCCAGCTCACTAGGGACAGCTATCCATGGCTACACCTTC.

V gene TRBV29-1 combines with J gene TRBJ2-1; possibly TRBD1 for D (6 bases). CDR1 and CDR2 from the germline V gene are SQVTM and ANQGSEA. V lost 6 bases and J lost 7, with 13 bases in between. The CDR3 spans 12 residues. The CDR3 reads CSVETGWNEQFF. The CDR3 nucleotides read TGCAGCGTAGAAACAGGGTGGAATGAGCAGTTCTTC.

This clonotype was seen only a few times. The rearrangement joins TRBV5-8 to TRBJ2-2; D is possibly TRBD1 (5 bases). Trimming pared 4 bases from V and 5 bases from J, leaving 9 bases between. Looked up from germline, CDR1 is SGHTS and CDR2 is YDEGEE. The CDR3 consists of 13 residues. CDR3 sequence (DNA): TGTGCCAGCAGCGCGGACATGACCGGGGAGCTGTTTTTT. Protein sequence: CASSADMTGELFF.

A single count supports this clonotype. CDR3 in amino acids: CASSMGQGSYEQYF. The CDR3 DNA is TGTGCCAGTAGTATGGGACAGGGCTCCTACGAGCAGTACTTC. The chain joins TRBV19 to TRBJ2-7; 9 bases fit TRBD1. The CDR3 has 14 residues. V gave up 3 bases and J gave up 0 bases; unmatched junction bases: 0. Germline-derived CDR1 and CDR2 are LNHDA and SQIVND (reference sequence).

The sample holds many counts of this clonotype. CDR3 sequence reads: CASSYRFGSETQYF. CDR3 DNA sequence: TGTGCCAGCAGCTACCGATTTGGGTCGGAGACCCAGTACTTC. V is TRBV7-2 and J is TRBJ2-5; D remains unclear. With 4 bases removed from V and 5 bases from J, the gap between germline ends came to 14 bases. CDR1 SGHTA and CDR2 FQGNSA come from the germline V gene. This CDR3 spans 14 amino acids.

The sample holds many counts of this clonotype. This rearrangement joins TRBV4-3 to TRBJ2-1; TRBD1 is a possible D gene (6 bases). With 0 bases removed from V and 0 bases from J, the gap between germline ends came to 15 bases. This CDR3 is 18 amino acids long. Germline-derived CDR1 and CDR2 are LGHNA and YSLEER. CDR3 coding DNA: TGCGCCAGCAGCCAAGATCCGAGGGGGACGAGCTCCTACAATGAGCAGTTCTTC. Translated, it gives CASSQDPRGTSSYNEQFF.

This clonotype was seen ten or more times. CDR3 DNA: TGCAGTGCTGGGGCGCACTACGAGCAGTACGTC. It specifies CSAGAHYEQYV. The chain carries TRBV20-1 and TRBJ2-7, with D perhaps TRBD1 (5 bases). Germline CDR1 DFQATT, CDR2 SNEGSKA (reference sequence). Trimming removed 5 bases from V and 3 bases from J, with 8 bases in between. This CDR3 region has 11 residues.